The source of this T cell receptor beta chain is a study of cytomegalovirus exposure and HLA in healthy donors (dated by TCRdb to 2015 to 2018). Background on the whole study: An earlier analysis of approximately 590 of the donors reported 250 to 300 Gb of sequence data and roughly 110 million unique TCR beta sequences from about 200 million T cells. An early release covering about 600 HLA-typed donors comprised roughly 300 gigabases of sequencing data and around 85 million unique TCR sequences. Of the approximately 370 genotyped donors, 75% to 85% were placed in the genetic ancestry cluster associated with self-reported Caucasian donors. The study aimed to test whether signatures of past pathogen exposure could be identified by cataloging public T cell receptors. The T cell repertoires of under 700 subjects were profiled by immunosequencing and related to cytomegalovirus serostatus. In addition to the first cohort of roughly 700 subjects, a separate validation cohort of over 90 different subjects was used. To predict cytomegalovirus infection status, the study brought together high-throughput TCR immunosequencing, statistical association of individual TCRs with disease status, and machine learning. In a later analysis, previously published TCR beta repertoires from more than 500 donors were re-analyzed and high-resolution HLA genotyping was added so that TCR occurrence patterns could be studied. In the later analysis, no new phenotypic data were used to find candidate immune exposures; instead, reliance was placed on TCR beta sequences and their occurrence across donors. To decide whether each TCR beta V gene segment behaved as functional or pseudogenic, an earlier analysis of several hundred of the donors relied on high-throughput TCR beta sequencing. Alongside the repertoire data, information on donor age, sex, ethnicity and CMV serostatus was compiled. In a later genetic analysis, genome-wide SNP genotypes for about 60% of the 666 donors were used, and that subset was treated as a discovery cohort. All discovery cohort repertoires had been generated on a single sequencing platform. HLA typing included class I and class II loci at four-digit resolution. Typing coverage differed by locus: A, B, C, DRB1 and DQB1 were typed in about 620-630 donors, DQA1 in approximately 520, DPA1 in 600 to 610, and DPB1 in just under 490. A few DR-DQ haplotypes were treated as single units for association and clustering because of strong linkage in the cohort. Among approximately 370 genotyped donors of the cohort, an average of about 220,000 unique TCR beta nucleotide sequences was sequenced per donor, of which 15% to 20% were non-productive. General findings and caveats noted by the study authors: Because counts were too low, seventeen rarely observed V segments, including chromosome 9 orphons, were excluded from the earlier analysis of several hundred of the donors. Across donors, most TCR sequences were observed very rarely, whereas some public TCRs were present in many individuals. V-gene and J-gene trimming of TCR beta chains was associated with a missense DCLRE1C variant in a later genetic analysis, and the association was replicated in an independent cohort. The cohort was sequenced for TCR beta chains only, and without alpha or paired-chain data the features that could be detected were limited. A further reported finding was that TCR beta sequences accurately predicted the HLA-A and HLA-B alleles for most subjects in the first cohort. Presence/absence analyses assumed roughly uniform sequencing depth across donors, an assumption that may not hold. HLA typing was unavailable for some donors at each locus, so association tests used only the typed subset. Linkage disequilibrium might explain the correlated functional status among segregating V segments, but an unknown experimental factor could not be ruled out. Compared with the approximately 600-donor mean, donors in an Asian-associated ancestry cluster had fewer N-insertions in productive TCRs, according to a later genetic analysis. In an earlier analysis of about 600 of the donors, most TCR beta V segments appeared in productive rearrangements about 90% or about 30% of the time, broadly matching IMGT annotations. A later analysis found that HLA-associated TCR beta chains were more clonally expanded and had lower generation probabilities than equally common non-associated chains. The study gave a list of 150 to 200 TCR beta chains associated with cytomegalovirus. Three of the identified cytomegalovirus-associated TCR beta chains were confirmed in vitro to be specific for cytomegalovirus antigens. The sequencing pipeline was judged likely to have produced a cluster of highly shared sequence variants as a technical artifact. According to a later analysis, most CMV-associated TCR beta chains appeared to be HLA-restricted, and the HLA associations seemed to be driven largely by CMV exposure. Because the 87-base-pair reads could not distinguish some IMGT-functional V segments, including TRBV6-2 and TRBV6-3, those segments were excluded. A later analysis associated around 16,000 TCR beta sequences with specific HLA alleles at a false discovery rate of 0.05. For the cohort, immune exposure information was limited to CMV serostatus. In a later analysis, TCR association rates were found to vary across HLA loci, with the most associated TCRs seen for DRB1 alleles and the fewest for HLA-C alleles. Several of the top co-occurrence clusters appeared to be linked to parvovirus B19, influenza, CMV and Epstein-Barr virus, according to a later analysis. It was suggested by the authors that the approach could potentially be generalized to other disease states and immunological phenotypes. Assigning TCR associations to individual alleles was difficult when HLA alleles, especially DR and DQ, strongly co-occurred. The classifier was reported to diagnose cytomegalovirus status with high specificity and sensitivity in both the original cohort and the validation cohort.

The library was produced with the immunoSEQ multiplex PCR assay. For the multiplex PCR, a mixture combining 60 forward primers for TCR Vbeta segments and 13 reverse primers for TCR Jbeta segments was used. The CDR3 region of rearranged TCR beta genes was amplified from genomic DNA by a multiplex PCR assay. On the Illumina HiSeq System, the amplified TCR beta libraries were sequenced as 87-base-pair reads. The original pipeline was this. A later analysis tallied 75 million to 95 million unique TCR beta chains across the 700 or so repertoires, and approximately 12 million of those chains were shared by two or more donors. Raw reads were error-corrected and collapsed into unique sequences with a nearest-neighbor algorithm that merged closely related sequences to remove PCR and sequencing errors. Alignment of CDR3 sequences to IMGT reference sequences was used to assign V, D and J gene segments. For a sequence to be retained, at least a six-nucleotide match to both a V gene segment and a J gene segment was required. A rearrangement counted as productive if the CDR3 had no stop codons and remained in frame with V and J, and every other rearrangement counted as non-productive. Following IMGT convention, CDR3 was defined as the stretch from the second conserved V-encoded cysteine up to the conserved J-encoded phenylalanine. Sequences without an unambiguous match to a single V gene segment were excluded from the earlier analysis of about 600 of the donors. In an earlier analysis of roughly 500 of the donors, V segments were called functional above 56.7% productive rearrangements and were called segregating when the between-donor standard deviation exceeded 5%. A statistical classification framework was built to diagnose cytomegalovirus status from the catalog of TCR beta chain sequences. In a later analysis, TCR nucleotide sequences were compared against IMGT/GENE-DB human TR gene sequences so that V and J genes could be assigned. In a later analysis, CDR3 sequences and most-parsimonious VDJ recombination scenarios were assigned using the TCRdist pipeline. In a later analysis, each TCR beta chain was defined by its CDR3 amino acid sequence together with its V-gene family, and reads without a unique V-gene family were excluded. A later analysis removed 592 highly shared, low-generation-probability nucleotide sequences to deal with suspected cross-contamination and a sequencing artifact. A later analysis calculated a clonal expansion index for each public chain from normalized within-repertoire ranks of inferred template counts. In a later analysis, generation probabilities were computed using a VDJ recombination model fitted to out-of-frame rearrangements, and the results were checked against IGoR. In a later analysis, TCR-TCR, TCR-HLA and TCR-CMV co-occurrence was scored with hypergeometric tests, and a repertoire-size bias correction was applied to TCR pairs. To estimate false discovery rates, a later analysis permuted the HLA or CMV assignments 20 times. In a later analysis, co-occurring TCRs were grouped using DBSCAN, and TCRdist sequence similarity was added for clustering within HLA-allele-positive subsets. Repertoires with fewer than 30,000 or more than 120,000 public chains were left out of co-occurrence clustering, as were five repertoires with anomalous nucleotide sharing. What TCRdb holds here is the immuneACCESS table cut down to in-frame rearrangements. Part of the clones is not present; checked against another copy, under half of the missing clones reflect an unresolved V gene, and the others are unexplained. V and J calls and clone size come straight from that table; D and trimming were deduced from the DNA. A total of around 50,000 clones appear in this sample, approximately 83% of them only once. The top ten hold 1.5% to 2% of the sample.

The cohort was made up of several hundred healthy bone marrow donors. At the time of sampling, every cohort member was nominally healthy, though immune exposures that went unrecorded were likely present. The donor was CMV seronegative and was included in the group of a few hundred seronegative cohort members. A peripheral blood sample was provided by each donor, and peripheral blood mononuclear cells were used for TCR beta sequencing. Genomic DNA was extracted from the blood cell samples with the Qiagen DNeasy Blood Extraction Kit. Reading from cysteine to phenylalanine, the CDR3 counts 14 amino acids. Here the CDR3 DNA is all that survives: 42 bases in frame from base 1. From a lookup of the germline V gene, CDR1 and CDR2 are MNHEY and SVGAGI. V and J are trimmed by 4 bases and 6 bases, and the gene matches miss 6 bases of the junction. Details on this clone: Its antigen specificity is not known. Base qualities are missing; no much larger clone stands one base away.

Source material: PBMCs. The clonotype originates from a man between 40 and 49 years old in good health and CMV-seronegative. The rearranged segments are TRBV6-5 and TRBJ2-3; TRBD1 aligns with 8 central bases. The sequence in DNA is TGTGCCAGCAGTTGGACAGGGCCGGATGATACGCAGTATTTT. This is translated as CASSWTGPDDTQYF.